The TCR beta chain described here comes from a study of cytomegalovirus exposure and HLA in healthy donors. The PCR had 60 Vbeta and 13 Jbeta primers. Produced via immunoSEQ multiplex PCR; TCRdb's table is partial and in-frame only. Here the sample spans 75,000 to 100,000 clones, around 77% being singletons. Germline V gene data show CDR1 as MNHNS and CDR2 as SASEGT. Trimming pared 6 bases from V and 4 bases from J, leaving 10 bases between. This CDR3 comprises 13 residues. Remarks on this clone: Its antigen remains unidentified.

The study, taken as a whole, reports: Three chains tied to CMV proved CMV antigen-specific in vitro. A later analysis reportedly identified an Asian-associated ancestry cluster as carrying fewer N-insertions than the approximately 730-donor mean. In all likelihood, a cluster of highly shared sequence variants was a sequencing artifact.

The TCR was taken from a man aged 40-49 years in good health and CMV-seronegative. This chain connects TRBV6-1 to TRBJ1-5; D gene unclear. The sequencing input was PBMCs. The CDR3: CASRVDMNQPQHF. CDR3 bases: TGTGCCAGCAGAGTTGACATGAATCAGCCCCAGCATTTT.